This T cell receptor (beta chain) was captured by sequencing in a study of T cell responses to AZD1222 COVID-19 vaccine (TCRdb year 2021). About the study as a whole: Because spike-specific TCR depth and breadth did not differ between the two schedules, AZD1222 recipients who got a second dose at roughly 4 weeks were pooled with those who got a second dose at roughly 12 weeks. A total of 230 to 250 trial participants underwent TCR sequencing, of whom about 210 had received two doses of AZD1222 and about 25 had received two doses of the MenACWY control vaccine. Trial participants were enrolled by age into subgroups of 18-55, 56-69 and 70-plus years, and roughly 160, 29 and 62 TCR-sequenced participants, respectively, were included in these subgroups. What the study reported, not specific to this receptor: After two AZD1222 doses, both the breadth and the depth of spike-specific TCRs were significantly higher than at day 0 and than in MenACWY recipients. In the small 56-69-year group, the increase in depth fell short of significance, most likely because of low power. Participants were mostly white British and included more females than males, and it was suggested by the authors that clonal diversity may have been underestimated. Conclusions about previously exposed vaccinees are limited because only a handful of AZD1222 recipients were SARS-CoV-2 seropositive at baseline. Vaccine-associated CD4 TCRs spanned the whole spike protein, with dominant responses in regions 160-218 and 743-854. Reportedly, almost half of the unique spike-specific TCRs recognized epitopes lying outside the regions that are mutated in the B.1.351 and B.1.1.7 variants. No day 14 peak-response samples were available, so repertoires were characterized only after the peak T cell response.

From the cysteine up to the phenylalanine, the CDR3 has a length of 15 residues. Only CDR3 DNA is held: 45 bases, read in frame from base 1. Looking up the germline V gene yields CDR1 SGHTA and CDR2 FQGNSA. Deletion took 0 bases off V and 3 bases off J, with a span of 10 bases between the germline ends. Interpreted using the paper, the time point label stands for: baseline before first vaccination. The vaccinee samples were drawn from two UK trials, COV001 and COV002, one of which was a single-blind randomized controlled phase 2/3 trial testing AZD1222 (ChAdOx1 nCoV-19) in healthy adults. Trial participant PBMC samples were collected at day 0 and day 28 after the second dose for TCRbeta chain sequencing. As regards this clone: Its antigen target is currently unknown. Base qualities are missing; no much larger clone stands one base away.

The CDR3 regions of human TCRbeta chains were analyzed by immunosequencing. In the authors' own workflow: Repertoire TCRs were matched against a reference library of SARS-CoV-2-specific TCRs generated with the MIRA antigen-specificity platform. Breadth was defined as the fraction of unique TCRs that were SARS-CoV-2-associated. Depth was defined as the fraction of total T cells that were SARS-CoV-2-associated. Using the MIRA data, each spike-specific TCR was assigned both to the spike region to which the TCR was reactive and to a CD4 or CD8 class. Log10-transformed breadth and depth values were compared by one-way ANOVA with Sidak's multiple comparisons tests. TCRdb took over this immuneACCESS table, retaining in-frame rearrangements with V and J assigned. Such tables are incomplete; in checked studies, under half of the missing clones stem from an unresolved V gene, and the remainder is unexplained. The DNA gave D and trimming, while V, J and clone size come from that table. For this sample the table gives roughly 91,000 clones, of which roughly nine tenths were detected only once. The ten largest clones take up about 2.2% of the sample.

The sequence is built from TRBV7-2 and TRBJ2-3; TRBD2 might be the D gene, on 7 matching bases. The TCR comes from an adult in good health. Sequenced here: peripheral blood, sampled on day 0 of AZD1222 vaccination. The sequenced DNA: TGTGCCAGCAGCTTAGCGGGGGGGCCTACAGATACGCAGTATTTT. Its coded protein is CASSLAGGPTDTQYF.